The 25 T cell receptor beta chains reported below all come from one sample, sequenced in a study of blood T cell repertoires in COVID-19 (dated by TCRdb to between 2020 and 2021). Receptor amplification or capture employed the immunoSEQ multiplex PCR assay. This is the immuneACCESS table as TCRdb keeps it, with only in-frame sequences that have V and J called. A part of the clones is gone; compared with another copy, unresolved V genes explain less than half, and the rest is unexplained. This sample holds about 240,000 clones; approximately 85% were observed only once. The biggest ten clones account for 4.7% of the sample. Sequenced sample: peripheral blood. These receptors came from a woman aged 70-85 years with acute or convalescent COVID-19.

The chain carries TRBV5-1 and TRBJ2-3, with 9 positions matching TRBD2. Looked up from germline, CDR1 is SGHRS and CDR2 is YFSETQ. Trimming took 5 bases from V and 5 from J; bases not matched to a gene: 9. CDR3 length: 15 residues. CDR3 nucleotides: TGCGCCAGCAGACTGGGGCGGGGGGGTCAAGATACGCAGTATTTT. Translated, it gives CASRLGRGGQDTQYF.

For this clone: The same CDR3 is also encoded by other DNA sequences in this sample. The CDR3 here is CASSLSGGTGELFF. The CDR3 region has the DNA TGCGCCAGCAGCTTGTCGGGGGGCACCGGGGAGCTGTTTTTT. The chain combines TRBV5-1 with TRBJ2-2; 7 positions agree with TRBD2. The CDR3 is 14 amino acids. V was pared by 1 base and J by 4 bases, with 1 base of the junction left unmatched. CDR1 and CDR2 from the germline V gene are SGHRS and YFSETQ.

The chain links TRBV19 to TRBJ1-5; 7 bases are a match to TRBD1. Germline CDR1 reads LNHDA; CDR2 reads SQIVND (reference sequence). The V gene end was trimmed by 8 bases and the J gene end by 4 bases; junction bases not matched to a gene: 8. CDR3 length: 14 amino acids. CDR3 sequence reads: CASAPQQGNQPQHF. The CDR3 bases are TGTGCCAGTGCACCGCAACAGGGGAATCAGCCCCAGCATTTT.

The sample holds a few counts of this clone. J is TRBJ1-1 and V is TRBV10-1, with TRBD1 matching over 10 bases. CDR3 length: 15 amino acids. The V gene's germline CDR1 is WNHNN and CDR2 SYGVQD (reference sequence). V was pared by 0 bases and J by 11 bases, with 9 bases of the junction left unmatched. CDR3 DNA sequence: TGCGCCAGCAGTGAGTCAGGGACAGGGGACCCCTCGGCTTTCTTT. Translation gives CASSESGTGDPSAFF.

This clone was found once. The CDR3 sequence: CASSRPDRLNQPQHF. For the CDR3, the DNA is TGTGCCAGCAGTAGACCGGACAGACTTAATCAGCCCCAGCATTTT. This chain joins TRBV28 and TRBJ1-5, with D maybe TRBD1 (6 bases). From germline, CDR1 is MDHEN and CDR2 SYDVKM. This CDR3 contains 15 residues. V lost 5 bases and J lost 4, with 15 bases in between.

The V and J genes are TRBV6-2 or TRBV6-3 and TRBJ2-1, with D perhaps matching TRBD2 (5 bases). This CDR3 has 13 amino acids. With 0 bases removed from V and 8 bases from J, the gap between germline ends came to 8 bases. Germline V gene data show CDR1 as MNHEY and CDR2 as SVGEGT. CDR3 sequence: CASSYSRGYEQFF. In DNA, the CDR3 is TGTGCCAGCAGTTACTCGAGAGGGTATGAGCAGTTCTTC.

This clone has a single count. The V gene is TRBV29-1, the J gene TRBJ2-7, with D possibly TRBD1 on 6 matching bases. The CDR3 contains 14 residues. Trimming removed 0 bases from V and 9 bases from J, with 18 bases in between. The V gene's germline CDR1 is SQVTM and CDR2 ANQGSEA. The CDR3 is CSVEESRTADRQYF. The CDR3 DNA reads TGCAGCGTTGAAGAGTCCCGGACAGCCGATAGGCAGTACTTC.

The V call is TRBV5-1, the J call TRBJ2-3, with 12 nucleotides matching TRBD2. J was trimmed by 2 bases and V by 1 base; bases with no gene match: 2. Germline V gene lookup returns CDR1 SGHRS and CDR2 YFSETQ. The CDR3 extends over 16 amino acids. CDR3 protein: CASSLRLAGDTDTQYF. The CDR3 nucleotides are TGCGCCAGCAGCTTGCGACTAGCGGGGGACACAGATACGCAGTATTTT. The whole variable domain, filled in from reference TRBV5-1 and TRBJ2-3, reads KAGVTQTPRYLIKTRGQQVTLSCSPISGHRSVSWYQQTPGQGLQFLFEYFSETQRNKGNFPGRFSGRQFSNSRSEMNVSTLELGDSALYLCASSLRLAGDTDTQYFGPGTRLTVL.

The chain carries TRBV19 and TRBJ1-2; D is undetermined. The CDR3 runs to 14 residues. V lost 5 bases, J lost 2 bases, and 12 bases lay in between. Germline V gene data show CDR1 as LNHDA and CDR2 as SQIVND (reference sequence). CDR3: CASSRLEENYGYTF. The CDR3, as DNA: TGTGCCAGTAGTCGTCTAGAGGAAAACTATGGCTACACCTTC.

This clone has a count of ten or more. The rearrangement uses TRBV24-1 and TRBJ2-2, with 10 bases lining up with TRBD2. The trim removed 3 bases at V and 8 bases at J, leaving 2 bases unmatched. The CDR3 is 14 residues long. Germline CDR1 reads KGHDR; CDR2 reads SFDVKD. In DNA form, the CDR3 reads TGTGCCACCAGTGATCCGGGACTAGCGGGGGAGCTGTTTTTT. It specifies CATSDPGLAGELFF.

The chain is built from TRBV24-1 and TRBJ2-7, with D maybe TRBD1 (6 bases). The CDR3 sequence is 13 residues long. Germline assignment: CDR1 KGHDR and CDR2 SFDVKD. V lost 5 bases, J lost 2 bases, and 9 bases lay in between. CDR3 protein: CATSGGLAYEQYF. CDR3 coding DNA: TGTGCCACCAGTGGGGGGCTAGCCTACGAGCAGTACTTC.

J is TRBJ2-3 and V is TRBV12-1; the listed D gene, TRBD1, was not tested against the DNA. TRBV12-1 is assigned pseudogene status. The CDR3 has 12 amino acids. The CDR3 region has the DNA TGTGCCAGCAGCTGGGCTAAGGCTACGCAGTATTTT. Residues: CASSWAKATQYF.

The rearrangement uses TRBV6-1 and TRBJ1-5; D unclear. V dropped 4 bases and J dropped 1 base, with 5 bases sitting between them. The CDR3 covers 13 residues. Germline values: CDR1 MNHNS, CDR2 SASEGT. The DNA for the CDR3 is TGTGCCAGCAGTGCGGGGAGCAATCAGCCCCAGCATTTT. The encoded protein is CASSAGSNQPQHF.

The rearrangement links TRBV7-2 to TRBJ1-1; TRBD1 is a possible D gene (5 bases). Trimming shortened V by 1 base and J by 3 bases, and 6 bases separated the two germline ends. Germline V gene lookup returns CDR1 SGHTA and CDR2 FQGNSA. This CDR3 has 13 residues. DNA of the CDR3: TGTGCCAGCAGCTTAGTCAGGGACACTGAAGCTTTCTTT. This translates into CASSLVRDTEAFF.

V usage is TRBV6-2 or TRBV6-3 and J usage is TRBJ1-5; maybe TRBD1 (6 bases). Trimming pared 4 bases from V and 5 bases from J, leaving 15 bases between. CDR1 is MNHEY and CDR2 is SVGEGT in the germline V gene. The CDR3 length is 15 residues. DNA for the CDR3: TGTGCCAGCAGTTGGATAGGGGGTGGGGATCAGCCCCAGCATTTT. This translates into CASSWIGGGDQPQHF.

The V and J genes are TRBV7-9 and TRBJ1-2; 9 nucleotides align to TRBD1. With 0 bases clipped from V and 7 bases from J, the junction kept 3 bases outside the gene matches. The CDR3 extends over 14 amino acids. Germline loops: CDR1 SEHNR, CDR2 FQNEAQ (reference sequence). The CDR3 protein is CASSLAQGASGYTF. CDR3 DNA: TGTGCCAGCAGCTTAGCACAGGGGGCCAGTGGCTACACCTTC.

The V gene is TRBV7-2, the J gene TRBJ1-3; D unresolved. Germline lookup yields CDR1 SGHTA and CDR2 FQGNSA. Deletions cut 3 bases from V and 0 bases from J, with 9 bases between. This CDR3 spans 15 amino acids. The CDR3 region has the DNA TGTGCCAGCAGCTTTACACGGGGCTCTGGAAACACCATATATTTT. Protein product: CASSFTRGSGNTIYF. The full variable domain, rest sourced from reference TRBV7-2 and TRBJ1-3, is GAGVSQSPSNKVTEKGKDVELRCDPISGHTALYWYRQSLGQGLEFLIYFQGNSAPDKSGLPSDRFSAERTGGSVSTLTIQRTQQEDSAVYLCASSFTRGSGNTIYFGEGSWLTVV.

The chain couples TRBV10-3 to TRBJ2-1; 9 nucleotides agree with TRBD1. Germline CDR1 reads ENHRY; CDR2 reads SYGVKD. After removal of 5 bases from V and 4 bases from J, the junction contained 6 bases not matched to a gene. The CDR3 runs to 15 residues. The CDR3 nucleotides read TGTGCCATCAGTACCCTAGGGACAGGGTACAATGAGCAGTTCTTC. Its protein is CAISTLGTGYNEQFF.

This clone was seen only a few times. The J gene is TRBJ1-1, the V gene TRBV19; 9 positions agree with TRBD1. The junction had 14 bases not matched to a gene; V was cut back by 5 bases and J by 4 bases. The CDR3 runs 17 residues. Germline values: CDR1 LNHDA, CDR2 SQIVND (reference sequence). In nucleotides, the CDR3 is TGTGCCAGTAGTCCCCGTCCCGGGACAGGGATGGGCACTGAAGCTTTCTTT. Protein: CASSPRPGTGMGTEAFF.

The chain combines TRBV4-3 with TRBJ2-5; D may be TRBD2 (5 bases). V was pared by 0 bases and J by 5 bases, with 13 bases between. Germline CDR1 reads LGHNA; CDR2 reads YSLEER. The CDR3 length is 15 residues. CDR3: CASSQDTLARETQYF. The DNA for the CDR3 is TGCGCCAGCAGCCAAGATACCCTAGCCAGGGAGACCCAGTACTTC.

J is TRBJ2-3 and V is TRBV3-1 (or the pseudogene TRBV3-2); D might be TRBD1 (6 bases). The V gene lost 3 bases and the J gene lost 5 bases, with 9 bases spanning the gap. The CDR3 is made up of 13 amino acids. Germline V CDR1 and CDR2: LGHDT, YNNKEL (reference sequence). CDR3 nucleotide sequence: TGTGCCAGCAGCCAGTCAGGGGTAGATACGCAGTATTTT. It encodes CASSQSGVDTQYF.

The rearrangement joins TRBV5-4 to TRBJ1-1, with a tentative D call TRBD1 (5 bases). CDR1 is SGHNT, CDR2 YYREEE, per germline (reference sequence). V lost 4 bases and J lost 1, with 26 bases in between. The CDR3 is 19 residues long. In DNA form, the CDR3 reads TGTGCCAGCAGCGTGGGGCGAAGCAGGGCGCTACAACGGAACACTGAAGCTTTCTTT. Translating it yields CASSVGRSRALQRNTEAFF.

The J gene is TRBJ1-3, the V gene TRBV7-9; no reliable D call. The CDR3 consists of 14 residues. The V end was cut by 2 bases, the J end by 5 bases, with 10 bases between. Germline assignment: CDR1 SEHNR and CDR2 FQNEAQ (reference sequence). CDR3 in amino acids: CASSLSSQRNTIYF. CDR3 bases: TGTGCCAGCAGCTTAAGTTCACAGCGAAACACCATATATTTT.

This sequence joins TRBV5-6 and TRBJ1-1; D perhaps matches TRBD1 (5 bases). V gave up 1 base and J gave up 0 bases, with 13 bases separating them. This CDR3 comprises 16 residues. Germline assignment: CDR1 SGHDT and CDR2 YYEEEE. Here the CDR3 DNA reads TGTGCCAGCAGCTTGAACCCAGGGTTCGTGAACACTGAAGCTTTCTTT. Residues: CASSLNPGFVNTEAFF.

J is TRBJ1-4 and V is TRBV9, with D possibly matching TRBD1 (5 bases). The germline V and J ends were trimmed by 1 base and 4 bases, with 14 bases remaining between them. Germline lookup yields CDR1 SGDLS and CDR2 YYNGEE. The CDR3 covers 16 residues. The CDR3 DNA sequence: TGTGCCAGCAGCGTAAATCCCCGGGGGAGTAATGAAAAACTGTTTTTT. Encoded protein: CASSVNPRGSNEKLFF.